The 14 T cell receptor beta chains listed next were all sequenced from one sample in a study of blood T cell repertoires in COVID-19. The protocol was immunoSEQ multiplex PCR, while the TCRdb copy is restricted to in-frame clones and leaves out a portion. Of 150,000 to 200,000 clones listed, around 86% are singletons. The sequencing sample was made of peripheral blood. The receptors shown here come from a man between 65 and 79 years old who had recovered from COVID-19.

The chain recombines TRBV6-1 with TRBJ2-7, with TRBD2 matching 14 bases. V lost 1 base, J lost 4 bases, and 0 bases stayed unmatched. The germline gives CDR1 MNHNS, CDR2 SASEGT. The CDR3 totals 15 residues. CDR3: CASSEGLAGGYEQYF. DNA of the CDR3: TGTGCCAGCAGTGAAGGACTAGCGGGAGGGTACGAGCAGTACTTC.

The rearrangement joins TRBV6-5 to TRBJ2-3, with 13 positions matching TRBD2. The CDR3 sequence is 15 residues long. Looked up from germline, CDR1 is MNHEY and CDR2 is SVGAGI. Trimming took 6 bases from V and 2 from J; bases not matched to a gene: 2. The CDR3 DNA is TGTGCCAGCAGAACTAGCGGGAGGGCCACAGATACGCAGTATTTT. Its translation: CASRTSGRATDTQYF.

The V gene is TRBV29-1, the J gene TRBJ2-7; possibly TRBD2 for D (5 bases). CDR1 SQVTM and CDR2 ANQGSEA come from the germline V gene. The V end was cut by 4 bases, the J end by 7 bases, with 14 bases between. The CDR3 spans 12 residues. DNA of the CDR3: TGCAGCGTTGGGATCGGGTCGGGGGAGCAGTACTTC. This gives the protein CSVGIGSGEQYF.

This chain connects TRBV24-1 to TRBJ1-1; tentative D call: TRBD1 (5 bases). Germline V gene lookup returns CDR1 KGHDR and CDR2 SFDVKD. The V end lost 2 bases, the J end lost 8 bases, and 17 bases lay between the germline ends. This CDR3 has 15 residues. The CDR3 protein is CATSDSRQGALEAFF. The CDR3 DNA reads TGTGCCACCAGTGATTCTCGTCAGGGTGCTCTGGAAGCTTTCTTT.

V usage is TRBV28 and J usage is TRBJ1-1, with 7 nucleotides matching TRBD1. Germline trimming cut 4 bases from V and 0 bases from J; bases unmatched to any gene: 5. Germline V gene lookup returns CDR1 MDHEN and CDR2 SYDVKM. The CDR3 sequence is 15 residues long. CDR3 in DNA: TGTGCCAGCAGTTCGACCGGGACAGTGAACACTGAAGCTTTCTTT. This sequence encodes CASSSTGTVNTEAFF.

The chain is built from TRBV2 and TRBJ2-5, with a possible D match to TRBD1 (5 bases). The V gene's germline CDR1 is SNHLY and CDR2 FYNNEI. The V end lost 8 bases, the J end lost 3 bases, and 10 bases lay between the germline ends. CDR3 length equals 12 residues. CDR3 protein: CASRIGEETQYF. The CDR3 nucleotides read TGTGCCAGCCGGATAGGGGAAGAGACCCAGTACTTC.

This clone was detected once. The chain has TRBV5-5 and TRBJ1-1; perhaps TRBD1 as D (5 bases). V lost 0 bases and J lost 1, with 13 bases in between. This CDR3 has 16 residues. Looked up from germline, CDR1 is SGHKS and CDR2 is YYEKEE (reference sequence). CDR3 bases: TGTGCCAGCAGCTTGGGATCCGGGGGTCCGAACACTGAAGCTTTCTTT. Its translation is CASSLGSGGPNTEAFF.

The CDR3 DNA is TGTGCCAGCAGGACTAGCGGAAAGAACACAGATACGCAGTATTTT. Protein sequence: CASRTSGKNTDTQYF. V gene TRBV6-5 combines with J gene TRBJ2-3; 9 nucleotides align to TRBD2. The CDR3 is 15 amino acids. V trimming: 6 bases; J trimming: 2 bases; junction bases outside the gene matches: 6. CDR1 MNHEY and CDR2 SVGAGI come from the germline V gene.

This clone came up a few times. The CDR3 coding sequence is TGTGCCAGCAGCTTTACAGGGATTTCGTTTAATGAAAAACTGTTTTTT. Translating it yields CASSFTGISFNEKLFF. The chain carries TRBV5-6 and TRBJ1-4; D perhaps matches TRBD1 (6 bases). CDR3 length: 16 residues. Germline V gene sequence: CDR1 SGHDT, CDR2 YYEEEE. The V and J ends lost 2 bases and 4 bases respectively, with 15 bases between them.

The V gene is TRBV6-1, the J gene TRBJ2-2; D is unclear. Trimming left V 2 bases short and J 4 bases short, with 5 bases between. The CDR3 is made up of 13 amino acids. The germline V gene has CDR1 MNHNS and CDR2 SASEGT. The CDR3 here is CASSEPVTGELFF. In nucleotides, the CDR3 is TGTGCCAGCAGTGAACCGGTCACCGGGGAGCTGTTTTTT.

The CDR3 DNA follows: TGTGCCAGCAGTTTTAGGACAGGAGCCGAGCAGTACTTC. Translated: CASSFRTGAEQYF. V is TRBV6-2 or TRBV6-3 and J is TRBJ2-7, with 7 bases matching TRBD1. The CDR3 covers 13 residues. CDR1 and CDR2 from the germline V gene are MNHEY and SVGEGT. The trim removed 4 bases at V and 6 bases at J, leaving 6 bases unmatched.

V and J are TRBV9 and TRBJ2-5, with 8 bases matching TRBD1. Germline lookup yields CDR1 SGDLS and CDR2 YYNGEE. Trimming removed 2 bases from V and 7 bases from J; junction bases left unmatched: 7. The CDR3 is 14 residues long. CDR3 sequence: CASSVGQGPRTQYF. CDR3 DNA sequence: TGTGCCAGCAGCGTTGGACAGGGCCCGCGGACCCAGTACTTC.

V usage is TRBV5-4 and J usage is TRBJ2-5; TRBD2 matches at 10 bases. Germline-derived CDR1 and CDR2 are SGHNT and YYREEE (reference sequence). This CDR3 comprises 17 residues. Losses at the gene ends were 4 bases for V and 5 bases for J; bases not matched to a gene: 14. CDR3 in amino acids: CASSRVGLAGVGETQYF. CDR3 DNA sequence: TGTGCCAGCAGCCGAGTTGGGCTAGCGGGAGTTGGGGAGACCCAGTACTTC.

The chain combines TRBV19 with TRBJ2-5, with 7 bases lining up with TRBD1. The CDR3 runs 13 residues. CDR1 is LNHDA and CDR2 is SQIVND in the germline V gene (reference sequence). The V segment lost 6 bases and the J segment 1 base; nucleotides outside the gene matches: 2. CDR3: CASRDRVQETQYF. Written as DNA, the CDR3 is TGTGCCAGTAGAGACAGGGTCCAAGAGACCCAGTACTTC.